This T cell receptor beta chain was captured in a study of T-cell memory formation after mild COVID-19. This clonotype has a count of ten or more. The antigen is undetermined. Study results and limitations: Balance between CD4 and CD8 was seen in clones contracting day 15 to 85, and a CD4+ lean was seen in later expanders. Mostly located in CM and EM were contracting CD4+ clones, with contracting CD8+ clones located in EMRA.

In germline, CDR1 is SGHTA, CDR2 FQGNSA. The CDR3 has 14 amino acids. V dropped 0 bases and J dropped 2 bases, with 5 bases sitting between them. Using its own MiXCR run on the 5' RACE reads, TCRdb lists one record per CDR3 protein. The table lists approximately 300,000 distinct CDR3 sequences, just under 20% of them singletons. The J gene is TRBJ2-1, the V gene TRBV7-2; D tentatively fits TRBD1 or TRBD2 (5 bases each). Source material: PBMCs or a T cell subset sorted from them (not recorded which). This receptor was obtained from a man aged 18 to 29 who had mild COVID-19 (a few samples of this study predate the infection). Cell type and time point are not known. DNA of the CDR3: TGTGCCAGCAGCTTAGCGGGGGCCTACAATGAGCAGTTCTTC. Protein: CASSLAGAYNEQFF.